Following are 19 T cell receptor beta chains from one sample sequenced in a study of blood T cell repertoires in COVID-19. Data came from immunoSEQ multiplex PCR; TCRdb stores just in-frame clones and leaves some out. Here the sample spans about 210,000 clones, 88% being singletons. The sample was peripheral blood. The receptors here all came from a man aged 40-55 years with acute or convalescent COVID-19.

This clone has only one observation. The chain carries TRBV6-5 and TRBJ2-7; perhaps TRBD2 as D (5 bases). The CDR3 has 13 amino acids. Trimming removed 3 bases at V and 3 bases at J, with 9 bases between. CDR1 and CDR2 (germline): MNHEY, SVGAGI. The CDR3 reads CASSYPGIYEQYF. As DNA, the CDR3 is TGTGCCAGCAGTTATCCCGGGATCTACGAGCAGTACTTC.

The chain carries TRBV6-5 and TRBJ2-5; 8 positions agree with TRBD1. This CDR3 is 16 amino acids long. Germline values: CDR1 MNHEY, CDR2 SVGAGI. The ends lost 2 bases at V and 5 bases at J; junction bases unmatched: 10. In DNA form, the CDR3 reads TGTGCCAGCAGTTACGATGGGCAGGGGGCTCGGGAGACCCAGTACTTC. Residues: CASSYDGQGARETQYF.

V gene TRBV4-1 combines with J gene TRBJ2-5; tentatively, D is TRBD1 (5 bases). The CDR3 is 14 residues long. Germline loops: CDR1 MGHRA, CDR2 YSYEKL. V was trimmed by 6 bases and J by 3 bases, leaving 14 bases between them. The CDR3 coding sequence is TGCGCCAGCAGATTAGCCGAGACAGAAGAGACCCAGTACTTC. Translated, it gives CASRLAETEETQYF.

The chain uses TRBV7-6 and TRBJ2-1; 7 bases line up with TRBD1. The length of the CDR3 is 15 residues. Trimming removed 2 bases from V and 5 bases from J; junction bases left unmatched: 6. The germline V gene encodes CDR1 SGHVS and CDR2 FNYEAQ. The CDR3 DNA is TGTGCCAGCAGCTTATCGACAGGGACCCACAATGAGCAGTTCTTC. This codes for CASSLSTGTHNEQFF.

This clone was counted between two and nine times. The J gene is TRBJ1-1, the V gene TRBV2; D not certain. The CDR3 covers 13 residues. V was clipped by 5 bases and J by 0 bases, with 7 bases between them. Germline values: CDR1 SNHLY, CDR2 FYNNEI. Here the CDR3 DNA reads TGTGCCAGCAGTTCCCAGGTGAACACTGAAGCTTTCTTT. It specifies CASSSQVNTEAFF.

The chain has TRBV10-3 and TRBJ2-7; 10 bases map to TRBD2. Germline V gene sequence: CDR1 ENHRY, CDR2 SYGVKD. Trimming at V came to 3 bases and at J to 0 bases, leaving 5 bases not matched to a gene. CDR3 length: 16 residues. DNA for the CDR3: TGTGCCATCAGTGACTCCGGACTAGCGGACTCCTACGAGCAGTACTTC. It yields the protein CAISDSGLADSYEQYF.

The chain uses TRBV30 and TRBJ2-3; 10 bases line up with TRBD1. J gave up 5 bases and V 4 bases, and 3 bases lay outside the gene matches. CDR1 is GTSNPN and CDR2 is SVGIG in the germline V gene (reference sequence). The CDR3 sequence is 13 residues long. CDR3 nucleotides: TGTGCCTGGAAGGACAGGGGGAAAGATACGCAGTATTTT. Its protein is CAWKDRGKDTQYF. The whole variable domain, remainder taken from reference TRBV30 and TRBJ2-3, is SQTIHQWPATLVQPVGSPLSLECTVEGTSNPNLYWYRQAAGRGLQLLFYSVGIGQISSEVPQNLSASRPQDRQFILSSKKLLLSDSGFYLCAWKDRGKDTQYFGPGTRLTVL.

DNA for the CDR3: TGTGCCAGCAGGATCCGACAGGGGGCTTACGAGCAGTACTTC. It is translated as CASRIRQGAYEQYF. The V call is TRBV27, the J call TRBJ2-7; TRBD1 aligns across 10 bases. The CDR3 sequence is 14 residues long. Unmatched junction bases numbered 6, after V lost 6 bases and J lost 4 bases. The germline V gene encodes CDR1 MNHEY and CDR2 SMNVEV (reference sequence).

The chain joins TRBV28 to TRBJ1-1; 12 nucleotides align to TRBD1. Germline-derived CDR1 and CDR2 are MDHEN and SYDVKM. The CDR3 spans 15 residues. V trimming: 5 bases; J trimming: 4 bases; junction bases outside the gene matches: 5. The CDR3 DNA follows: TGTGCCAGCAGTCTGGGGACAGGGGGCCCCACTGAAGCTTTCTTT. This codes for CASSLGTGGPTEAFF.

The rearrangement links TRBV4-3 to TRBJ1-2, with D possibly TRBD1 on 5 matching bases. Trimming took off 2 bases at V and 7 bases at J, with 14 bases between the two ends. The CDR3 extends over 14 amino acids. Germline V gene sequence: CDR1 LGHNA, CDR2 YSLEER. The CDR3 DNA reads TGCGCCAGCAGCCAAATCAGCGGGGGGACTGGCTACACCTTC. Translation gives CASSQISGGTGYTF.

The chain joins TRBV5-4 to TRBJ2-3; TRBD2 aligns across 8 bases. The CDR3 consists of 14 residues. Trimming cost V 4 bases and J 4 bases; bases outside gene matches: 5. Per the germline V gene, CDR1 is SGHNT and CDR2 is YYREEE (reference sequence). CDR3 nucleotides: TGTGCCAGCAGCCCGGGAGGGGGACCAGATACGCAGTATTTT. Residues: CASSPGGGPDTQYF.

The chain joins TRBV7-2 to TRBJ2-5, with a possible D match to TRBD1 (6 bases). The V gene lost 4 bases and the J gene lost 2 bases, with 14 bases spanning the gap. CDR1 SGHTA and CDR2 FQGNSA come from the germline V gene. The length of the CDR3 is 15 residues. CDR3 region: CASSSRQVPQETQYF. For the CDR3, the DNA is TGTGCCAGCAGCTCAAGACAGGTCCCACAAGAGACCCAGTACTTC.

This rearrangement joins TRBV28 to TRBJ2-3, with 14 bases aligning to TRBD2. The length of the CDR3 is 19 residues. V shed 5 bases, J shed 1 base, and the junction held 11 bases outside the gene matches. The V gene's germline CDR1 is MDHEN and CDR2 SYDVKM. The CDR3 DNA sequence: TGTGCCAGCAGTCCCGGACTAGCGGGGGGACACCTACGCACAGATACGCAGTATTTT. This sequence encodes CASSPGLAGGHLRTDTQYF.

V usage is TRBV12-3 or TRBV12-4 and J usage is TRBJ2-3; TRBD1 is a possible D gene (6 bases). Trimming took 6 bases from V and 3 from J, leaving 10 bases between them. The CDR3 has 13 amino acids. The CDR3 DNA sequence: TGTGCCAGCAGGAGGGGGACGACAGATACGCAGTATTTT. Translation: CASRRGTTDTQYF.

CDR3 protein: CASSLNAGSTDTQYF. In DNA, the CDR3 is TGCGCCAGCAGCTTGAATGCGGGATCCACAGATACGCAGTATTTT. This chain uses TRBV5-1 with TRBJ2-3, with a weak D call TRBD2 (6 bases). Per germline, CDR1 SGHRS and CDR2 YFSETQ. The CDR3 sequence is 15 residues long. Trimming left V 1 base short and J 2 bases short, with 11 bases between.

The CDR3 DNA reads as TGCGCCAGCAGCCCCCCGTCTGCGGGAGGGCCTTGTGAGCAGTTCTTC. It yields the protein CASSPPSAGGPCEQFF. This sequence joins TRBV4-3 and TRBJ2-1, with TRBD2 matching 9 bases. Trimming took 4 bases from V and 9 from J; bases not matched to a gene: 13. The germline V gene has CDR1 LGHNA and CDR2 YSLEER. This CDR3 has 16 amino acids.

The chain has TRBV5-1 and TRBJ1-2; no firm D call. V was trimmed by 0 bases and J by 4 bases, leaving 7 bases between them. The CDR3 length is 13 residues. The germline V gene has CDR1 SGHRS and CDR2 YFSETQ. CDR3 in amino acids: CASSLAISYGYTF. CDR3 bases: TGCGCCAGCAGCTTGGCTATTAGCTATGGCTACACCTTC. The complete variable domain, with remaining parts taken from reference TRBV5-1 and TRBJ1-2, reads KAGVTQTPRYLIKTRGQQVTLSCSPISGHRSVSWYQQTPGQGLQFLFEYFSETQRNKGNFPGRFSGRQFSNSRSEMNVSTLELGDSALYLCASSLAISYGYTFGSGTRLTVV.

CDR3 sequence (DNA): TGTGCCAGTAGTATCCCGGGGGGCGCGAGTAACACTGAAGCTTTCTTT. It is translated as CASSIPGGASNTEAFF. This chain joins TRBV19 and TRBJ1-1; maybe TRBD1 (6 bases). The CDR3 totals 16 residues. The germline V gene encodes CDR1 LNHDA and CDR2 SQIVND (reference sequence). The V gene lost 3 bases and the J gene lost 2 bases, with 16 bases spanning the gap.

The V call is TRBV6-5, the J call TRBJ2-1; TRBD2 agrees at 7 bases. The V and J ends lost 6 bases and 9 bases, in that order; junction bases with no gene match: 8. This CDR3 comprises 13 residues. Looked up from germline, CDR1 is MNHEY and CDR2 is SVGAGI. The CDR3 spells CASSPGTSVEQFF. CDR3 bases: TGTGCCAGCAGCCCCGGAACTAGCGTTGAGCAGTTCTTC.